The 23 T cell receptor beta chains reported below all come from one sample, sequenced in a study of blood T cell repertoires in COVID-19. Clones were sequenced by immunoSEQ multiplex PCR, and TCRdb holds only the in-frame ones, with some missing. The sample includes 72,000 or so clones, approximately 85% of them seen just once. Sample: peripheral blood. These receptors were collected from a woman aged 80 or over with active or convalescent COVID-19.

The V and J genes are TRBV7-6 and TRBJ2-1; D remains unclear. V gave up 7 bases and J gave up 0 bases, with 13 bases separating them. From germline, CDR1 is SGHVS and CDR2 FNYEAQ. The CDR3 consists of 15 residues. As DNA, the CDR3 is TGTGCCAGCACCCAGACTCGTAGCTCCTACAATGAGCAGTTCTTC. It specifies CASTQTRSSYNEQFF.

The J gene is TRBJ1-2, the V gene TRBV30; TRBD1 agrees at 7 bases. The germline gives CDR1 GTSNPN, CDR2 SVGIG (reference sequence). The trim removed 3 bases at V and 8 bases at J, leaving 6 bases unmatched. This CDR3 spans 12 amino acids. The CDR3 DNA sequence: TGTGCCTGGAGGCCAGGGGGTTCCGGCTACACCTTC. Residues: CAWRPGGSGYTF.

The genes are TRBV7-2 and TRBJ2-1, with D possibly TRBD2 on 5 matching bases. This CDR3 spans 13 amino acids. Deletions cut 4 bases from V and 9 bases from J, with 13 bases between. Per the germline V gene, CDR1 is SGHTA and CDR2 is FQGNSA. As DNA, the CDR3 is TGTGCCAGCAGCTCTACTAGTGGTCGTGAGCAGTTCTTC. Translation gives CASSSTSGREQFF.

This clone was seen a handful of times. The chain links TRBV20-1 to TRBJ2-1; possibly TRBD1 for D (6 bases). V lost 6 bases, J lost 12 bases, and 15 bases lay in between. Germline lookup yields CDR1 DFQATT and CDR2 SNEGSKA (reference sequence). CDR3 length equals 11 residues. The CDR3 sequence is CSARTLRGQFF. CDR3 DNA sequence: TGCAGTGCCAGAACTCTCAGGGGGCAGTTCTTC.

This clone was seen a handful of times. The chain has TRBV30 and TRBJ2-1; TRBD2 might be the D (5 bases). The CDR3 spans 15 residues. V lost 7 bases and J 2 bases, leaving 18 bases between the germline ends. CDR1 GTSNPN and CDR2 SVGIG come from the germline V gene (reference sequence). The DNA for the CDR3 is TGTGCCTCACTCTCCCGGACTGCGGCCTACAATGAGCAGTTCTTC. Translated: CASLSRTAAYNEQFF. Variable domain in full (rest from reference TRBV30 and TRBJ2-1): SQTIHQWPATLVQPVGSPLSLECTVEGTSNPNLYWYRQAAGRGLQLLFYSVGIGQISSEVPQNLSASRPQDRQFILSSKKLLLSDSGFYLCASLSRTAAYNEQFFGPGTRLTVL.

This chain links TRBV6-2 or TRBV6-3 with TRBJ2-5; 9 bases line up with TRBD2. With V trimmed by 2 bases and J by 4 bases, 11 bases remained unmatched. This CDR3 comprises 17 residues. Germline CDR1 and CDR2: MNHEY and SVGEGT. CDR3 amino acids: CASSYRGGGVLGETQYF. For the CDR3, the DNA is TGTGCCAGCAGTTACCGCGGCGGGGGGGTACTAGGAGAGACCCAGTACTTC.

This clone has a handful of counts. The genes are TRBV5-1 and TRBJ2-3; TRBD2 aligns across 12 bases. Germline loops: CDR1 SGHRS, CDR2 YFSETQ. The junction had 2 bases not matched to a gene; V was cut back by 2 bases and J by 4 bases. CDR3 length: 15 amino acids. For the CDR3, the DNA is TGCGCCAGCAGCTTAGCTAGCGGGGGGGCAGATACGCAGTATTTT. Translated: CASSLASGGADTQYF. The complete variable domain, with remaining parts taken from reference TRBV5-1 and TRBJ2-3, reads KAGVTQTPRYLIKTRGQQVTLSCSPISGHRSVSWYQQTPGQGLQFLFEYFSETQRNKGNFPGRFSGRQFSNSRSEMNVSTLELGDSALYLCASSLASGGADTQYFGPGTRLTVL.

V is TRBV2 and J is TRBJ1-2; perhaps TRBD1 as D (5 bases). The CDR3 has 11 residues. Trimming took off 10 bases at V and 7 bases at J, with 13 bases between the two ends. Per the germline V gene, CDR1 is SNHLY and CDR2 is FYNNEI. CDR3 loop: CATRGGSGYTF. CDR3 sequence (DNA): TGTGCCACCCGGGGGGGATCTGGCTACACCTTC.

This chain joins TRBV19 and TRBJ1-2; D is possibly TRBD1 (5 bases). Between the trimmed V and J ends, which lost 7 bases and 7 bases, there was a span of 16 bases. There are 13 residues in the CDR3. CDR1 is LNHDA, CDR2 SQIVND, per germline (reference sequence). The CDR3 reads CASTHDAQGGYTF. The CDR3 nucleotides read TGTGCCAGTACCCACGACGCCCAGGGTGGCTACACCTTC.

The V call is TRBV9, the J call TRBJ1-1; 8 bases map to TRBD1. In germline, CDR1 is SGDLS, CDR2 YYNGEE. The CDR3 extends over 17 amino acids. With 0 bases clipped from V and 4 bases from J, the junction kept 11 bases outside the gene matches. CDR3 nucleotide sequence: TGTGCCAGCAGCGTAGGGGGATTCACCGGGACAGGCACTGAAGCTTTCTTT. Amino acids: CASSVGGFTGTGTEAFF.

This clone has only a few counts. J is TRBJ1-2 and V is TRBV5-1, with TRBD1 identical over 12 bases. Germline loops: CDR1 SGHRS, CDR2 YFSETQ. V dropped 0 bases and J dropped 7; count of bases not matched to a gene: 7. The CDR3 consists of 16 residues. CDR3 bases: TGCGCCAGCAGCTTGGGAACTGGGACAGGGGGCCCTGGCTACACCTTC. The encoded protein is CASSLGTGTGGPGYTF.

J is TRBJ1-1 and V is TRBV7-9; D might be TRBD1 (5 bases). This CDR3 is built from 16 residues. Germline-derived CDR1 and CDR2 are SEHNR and FQNEAQ (reference sequence). V was pared by 3 bases and J by 4 bases, with 18 bases between. CDR3 bases: TGTGCCAGCAGCTTCAGACGGGGACTAAGCCCCACTGAAGCTTTCTTT. Protein sequence: CASSFRRGLSPTEAFF. The complete variable domain, with remaining parts taken from reference TRBV7-9 and TRBJ1-1, reads DTGVSQNPRHKITKRGQNVTFRCDPISEHNRLYWYRQTLGQGPEFLTYFQNEAQLEKSRLLSDRFSAERPKGSFSTLEIQRTEQGDSAMYLCASSFRRGLSPTEAFFGQGTRLTVV.

In regard to this clone: A read error may produce the germline difference seen at one junction end. The gene calls are TRBV2 and TRBJ1-1; TRBD1 matches 7 bases. The germline V gene encodes CDR1 SNHLY and CDR2 FYNNEI. The CDR3 has 15 amino acids. CDR3 in amino acids: CASREVQGVGTEAFF. CDR3 coding DNA: TGTGCCAGCAGGGAAGTTCAGGGGGTTGGCACTGAAGCTTTCTTT.

A single count supports this clone. The V gene is TRBV6-2 or TRBV6-3, the J gene TRBJ2-5; 8 bases line up with TRBD2. The germline gives CDR1 MNHEY, CDR2 SVGEGT. This CDR3 comprises 14 residues. Trimming at V came to 6 bases and at J to 5 bases, leaving 8 bases not matched to a gene. CDR3 region: CASSQAGVGETQYF. The CDR3 DNA reads as TGTGCCAGCAGCCAAGCGGGGGTAGGTGAGACCCAGTACTTC.

This chain uses TRBV9 with TRBJ2-7; possibly TRBD1 for D (6 bases). The ends were cut back, 3 bases at V and 2 bases at J, with 12 bases in the middle. CDR1 and CDR2 (germline): SGDLS, YYNGEE. The length of the CDR3 is 14 residues. CDR3 nucleotides: TGTGCCAGCAGCGCTAAAGGGGACACCTACGAGCAGTACTTC. Protein product: CASSAKGDTYEQYF.

This chain uses TRBV7-2 with TRBJ2-5; 10 nucleotides agree with TRBD1. CDR1 is SGHTA, CDR2 FQGNSA, per germline. This CDR3 comprises 15 residues. V shed 3 bases, J shed 4 bases, and the junction held 5 bases outside the gene matches. Written as DNA, the CDR3 is TGTGCCAGCAGCTTTGACAGGGGGCCTTCAGAGACCCAGTACTTC. The encoded protein is CASSFDRGPSETQYF.

The rearrangement links TRBV7-2 to TRBJ1-4; D unclear. The V gene's germline CDR1 is SGHTA and CDR2 FQGNSA. This CDR3 region has 14 residues. Between the trimmed V and J ends, which lost 2 bases and 10 bases, there was a span of 14 bases. CDR3 in DNA: TGTGCCAGCAGCTTACAATCCTTTGATAGAAAACTGTTTTTT. Protein sequence: CASSLQSFDRKLFF.

The chain joins TRBV18 to TRBJ1-3; 12 bases map to TRBD1. V was clipped by 4 bases and J by 2 bases; unmatched bases: 6. From germline, CDR1 is KGHSH and CDR2 LQKENI. The CDR3 has 17 amino acids. The CDR3 DNA sequence: TGTGCCAGCTCACAAGCCGGGACAGGGGGCACTGGAAACACCATATATTTT. Its translation: CASSQAGTGGTGNTIYF. The whole variable domain, remainder taken from reference TRBV18 and TRBJ1-3, is NAGVMQNPRHLVRRRGQEARLRCSPMKGHSHVYWYRQLPEEGLKFMVYLQKENIIDESGMPKERFSAEFPKEGPSILRIQQVVRGDSAAYFCASSQAGTGGTGNTIYFGEGSWLTVV.

The rearrangement links TRBV9 to TRBJ2-6; D is possibly TRBD1 (5 bases). The CDR3 runs 18 residues. Germline lookup yields CDR1 SGDLS and CDR2 YYNGEE. Between the trimmed V and J ends, which lost 2 bases and 0 bases, there was a span of 15 bases. The CDR3 protein is CASSVTGRVLSGANVLTF. The CDR3 DNA reads TGTGCCAGCAGCGTCACGGGCAGGGTGCTCTCTGGGGCCAACGTCCTGACTTTC.

The chain links TRBV4-2 to TRBJ2-1; 8 nucleotides line up with TRBD1. The V segment lost 0 bases and the J segment 7 bases; nucleotides outside the gene matches: 11. Germline values: CDR1 LGHNA, CDR2 YNFKEQ. The CDR3 totals 17 residues. The CDR3 sequence: CASSQDPQGARANEQFF. The CDR3 bases are TGTGCCAGCAGCCAAGACCCTCAGGGGGCGCGGGCGAATGAGCAGTTCTTC.

The gene calls are TRBV3-1 (or the pseudogene TRBV3-2) and TRBJ2-7; TRBD1 is a possible D gene (6 bases). V was shortened by 3 bases and J by 5 bases, with 11 bases between the two germline ends. This CDR3 spans 13 amino acids. Germline values: CDR1 LGHDT, CDR2 YNNKEL (reference sequence). CDR3 nucleotides: TGTGCCAGCAGCCAGGCGGACAGTGACGAGCAGTACTTC. Encoded protein: CASSQADSDEQYF.

The rearrangement links TRBV5-1 to TRBJ2-5; 9 bases are a match to TRBD2. Germline assignment: CDR1 SGHRS and CDR2 YFSETQ. The CDR3 contains 17 residues. V dropped 6 bases and J dropped 1; count of bases not matched to a gene: 13. For the CDR3, the DNA is TGCGCCAGCACCTCCTCGTGGGGACTAGCAGCCCAAGAGACCCAGTACTTC. Protein sequence: CASTSSWGLAAQETQYF.

The genes are TRBV18 and TRBJ2-3; 11 bases are a match to TRBD1. Germline V gives CDR1 KGHSH, CDR2 LQKENI. CDR3 length: 15 amino acids. V shed 6 bases and J 4 bases; nucleotides not matched to a gene: 6. CDR3 sequence: CASSLDRGPADTQYF. CDR3 nucleotides: TGTGCCAGCTCCCTGGACAGGGGGCCAGCAGATACGCAGTATTTT.